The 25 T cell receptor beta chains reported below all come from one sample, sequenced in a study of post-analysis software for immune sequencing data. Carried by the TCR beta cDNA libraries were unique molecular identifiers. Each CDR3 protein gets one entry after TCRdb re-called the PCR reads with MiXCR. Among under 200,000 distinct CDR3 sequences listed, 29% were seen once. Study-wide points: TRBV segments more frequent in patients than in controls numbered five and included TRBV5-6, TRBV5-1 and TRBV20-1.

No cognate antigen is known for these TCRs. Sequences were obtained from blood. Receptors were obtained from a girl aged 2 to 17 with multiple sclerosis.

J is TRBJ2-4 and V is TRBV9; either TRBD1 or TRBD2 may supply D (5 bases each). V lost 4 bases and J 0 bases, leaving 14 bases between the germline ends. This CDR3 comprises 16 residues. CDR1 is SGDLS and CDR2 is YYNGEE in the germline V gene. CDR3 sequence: CASSRGGGVAKNIQYF. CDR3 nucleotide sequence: TGTGCCAGCAGCCGGGGCGGCGGCGTAGCCAAAAACATTCAGTACTTC. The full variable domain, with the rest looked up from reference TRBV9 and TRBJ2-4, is DSGVTQTPKHLITATGQRVTLRCSPRSGDLSVYWYQQSLDQGLQFLIQYYNGEERAKGNILERFSAQQFPDLHSELNLSSLELGDSALYFCASSRGGGVAKNIQYFGAGTRLSVL.

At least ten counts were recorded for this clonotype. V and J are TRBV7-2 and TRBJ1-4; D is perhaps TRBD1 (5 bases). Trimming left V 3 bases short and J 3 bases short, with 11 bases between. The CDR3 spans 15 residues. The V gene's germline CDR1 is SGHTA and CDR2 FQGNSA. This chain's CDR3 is CASSFRARANEKLFF. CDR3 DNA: TGTGCCAGCAGCTTTAGGGCCAGGGCTAATGAAAAACTGTTTTTT. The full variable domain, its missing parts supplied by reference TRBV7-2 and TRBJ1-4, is GAGVSQSPSNKVTEKGKDVELRCDPISGHTALYWYRQSLGQGLEFLIYFQGNSAPDKSGLPSDRFSAERTGGSVSTLTIQRTQQEDSAVYLCASSFRARANEKLFFGSGTQLSVL.

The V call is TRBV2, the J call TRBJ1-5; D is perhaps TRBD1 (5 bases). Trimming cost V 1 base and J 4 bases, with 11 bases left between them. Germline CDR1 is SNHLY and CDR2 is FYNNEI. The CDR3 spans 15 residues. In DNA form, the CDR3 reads TGTGCCAGCAGTGAAGATTGGGGGGGAAATCAGCCCCAGCATTTT. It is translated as CASSEDWGGNQPQHF.

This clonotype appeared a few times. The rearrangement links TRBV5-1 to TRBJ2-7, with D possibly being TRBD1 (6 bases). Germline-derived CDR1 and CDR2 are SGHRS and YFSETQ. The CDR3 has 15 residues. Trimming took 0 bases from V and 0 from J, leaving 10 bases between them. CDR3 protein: CASSLGLDSSYEQYF. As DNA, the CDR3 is TGCGCCAGCAGCTTGGGCCTGGACAGCTCCTACGAGCAGTACTTC.

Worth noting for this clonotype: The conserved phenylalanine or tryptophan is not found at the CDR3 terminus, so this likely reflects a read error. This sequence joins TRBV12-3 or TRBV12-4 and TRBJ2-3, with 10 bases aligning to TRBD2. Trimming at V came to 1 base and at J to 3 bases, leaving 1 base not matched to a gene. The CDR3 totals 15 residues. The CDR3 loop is CASSLGSGGTDTQYS. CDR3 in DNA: TGTGCCAGCAGTTTAGGTAGCGGGGGGACAGATACGCAGTATTCT.

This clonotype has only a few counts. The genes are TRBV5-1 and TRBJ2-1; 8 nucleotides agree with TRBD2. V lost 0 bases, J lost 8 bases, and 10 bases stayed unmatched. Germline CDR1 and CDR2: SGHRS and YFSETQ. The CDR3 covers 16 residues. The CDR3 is CASSLGAGGAGHEQFF. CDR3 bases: TGCGCCAGCAGCTTGGGCGCGGGGGGCGCGGGGCATGAGCAGTTCTTC.

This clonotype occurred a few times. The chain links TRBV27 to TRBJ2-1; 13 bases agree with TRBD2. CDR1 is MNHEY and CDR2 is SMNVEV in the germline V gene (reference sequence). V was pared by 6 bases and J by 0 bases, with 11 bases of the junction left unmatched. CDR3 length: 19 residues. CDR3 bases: TGTGCCAGCAGCCTCCCAAAGACTAGCGGGAGGATCTCCTACAATGAGCAGTTCTTC. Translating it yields CASSLPKTSGRISYNEQFF.

In DNA form, the CDR3 reads TGTGCCAGCAGCAAAGAGGACACCGGGGGGCTGTTTTTT. Amino acids: CASSKEDTGGLFF. The chain joins TRBV21-1 to TRBJ2-2. TRBV21-1 is deemed a pseudogene. This CDR3 has 13 residues.

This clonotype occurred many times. The CDR3 spells CASSYGGGGNEQFF. In nucleotides, the CDR3 is TGCGCCAGCAGCTACGGCGGGGGTGGGAATGAGCAGTTCTTC. V gene TRBV5-1 combines with J gene TRBJ2-1; 7 positions match TRBD2. This CDR3 spans 14 amino acids. CDR1 and CDR2 (germline): SGHRS, YFSETQ. V lost 3 bases and J lost 7; bases outside the gene matches: 7. Full variable domain (missing parts from reference TRBV5-1 and TRBJ2-1): KAGVTQTPRYLIKTRGQQVTLSCSPISGHRSVSWYQQTPGQGLQFLFEYFSETQRNKGNFPGRFSGRQFSNSRSEMNVSTLELGDSALYLCASSYGGGGNEQFFGPGTRLTVL.

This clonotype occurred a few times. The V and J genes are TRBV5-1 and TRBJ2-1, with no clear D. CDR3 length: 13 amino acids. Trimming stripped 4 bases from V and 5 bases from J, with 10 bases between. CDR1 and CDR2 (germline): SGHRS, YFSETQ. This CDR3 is CASSTERNNEQFF. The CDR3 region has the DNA TGCGCCAGCAGCACCGAACGGAACAATGAGCAGTTCTTC.

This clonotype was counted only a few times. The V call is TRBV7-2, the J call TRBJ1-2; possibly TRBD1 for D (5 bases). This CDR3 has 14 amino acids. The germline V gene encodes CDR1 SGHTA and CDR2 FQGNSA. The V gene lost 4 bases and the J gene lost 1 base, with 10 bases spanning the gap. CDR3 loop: CASSWRGDNYGYTF. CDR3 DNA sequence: TGTGCCAGCAGCTGGAGAGGGGATAACTATGGCTACACCTTC. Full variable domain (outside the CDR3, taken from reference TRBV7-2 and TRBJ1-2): GAGVSQSPSNKVTEKGKDVELRCDPISGHTALYWYRQSLGQGLEFLIYFQGNSAPDKSGLPSDRFSAERTGGSVSTLTIQRTQQEDSAVYLCASSWRGDNYGYTFGSGTRLTVV.

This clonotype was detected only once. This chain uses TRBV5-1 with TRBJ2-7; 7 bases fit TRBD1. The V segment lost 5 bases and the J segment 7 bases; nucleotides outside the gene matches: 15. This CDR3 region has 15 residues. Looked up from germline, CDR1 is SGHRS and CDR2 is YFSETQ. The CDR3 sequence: CASRSGTDSYNEQYF. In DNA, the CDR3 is TGCGCCAGCAGGTCCGGGACAGACTCCTACAATGAGCAGTACTTC.

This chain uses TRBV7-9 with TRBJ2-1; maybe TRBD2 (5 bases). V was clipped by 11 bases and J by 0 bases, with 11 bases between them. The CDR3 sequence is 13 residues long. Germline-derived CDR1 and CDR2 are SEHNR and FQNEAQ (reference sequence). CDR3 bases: TGTGCCTGCACGGGAAGCTCCTACAATGAGCAGTTCTTC. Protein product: CACTGSSYNEQFF.

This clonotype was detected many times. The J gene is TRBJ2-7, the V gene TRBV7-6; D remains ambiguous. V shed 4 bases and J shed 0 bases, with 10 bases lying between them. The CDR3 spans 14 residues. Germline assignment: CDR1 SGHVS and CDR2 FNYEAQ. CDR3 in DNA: TGTGCCAGCAGCTCGCGCACTAACTCCTACGAGCAGTACTTC. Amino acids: CASSSRTNSYEQYF.

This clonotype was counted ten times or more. This CDR3 reads CAISRGHGYTF. The CDR3 nucleotides are TGTGCCATAAGTAGGGGACATGGCTACACCTTC. This chain uses TRBV28 with TRBJ1-2, with a tentative D call TRBD1 (5 bases). The V and J ends lost 10 bases and 6 bases respectively, with 12 bases between them. CDR1 and CDR2 from the germline V gene are MDHEN and SYDVKM. The CDR3 spans 11 residues.

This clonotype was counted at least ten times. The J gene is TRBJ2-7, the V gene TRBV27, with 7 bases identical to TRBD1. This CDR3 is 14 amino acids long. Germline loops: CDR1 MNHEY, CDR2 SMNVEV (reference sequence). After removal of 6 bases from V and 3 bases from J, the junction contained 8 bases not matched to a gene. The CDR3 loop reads CASRPWDRDYEQYF. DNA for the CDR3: TGTGCCAGCAGGCCTTGGGACAGAGACTACGAGCAGTACTTC.

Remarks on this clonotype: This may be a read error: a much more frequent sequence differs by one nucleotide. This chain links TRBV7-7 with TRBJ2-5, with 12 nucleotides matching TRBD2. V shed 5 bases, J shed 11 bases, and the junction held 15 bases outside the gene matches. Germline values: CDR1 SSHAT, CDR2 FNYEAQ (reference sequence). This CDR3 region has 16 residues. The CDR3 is CASSPSSGRAGNEQYF. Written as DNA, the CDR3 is TGTGCCAGCAGCCCCTCTAGCGGGAGGGCAGGAAATGAGCAGTACTTC.

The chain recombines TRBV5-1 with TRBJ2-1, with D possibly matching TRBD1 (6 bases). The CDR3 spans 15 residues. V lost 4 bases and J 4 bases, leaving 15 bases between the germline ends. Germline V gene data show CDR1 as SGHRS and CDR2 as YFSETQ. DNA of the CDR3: TGCGCCAGCAGCCCGACAGGACCCACATACAATGAGCAGTTCTTC. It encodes CASSPTGPTYNEQFF.

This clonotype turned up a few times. CDR3 region: CSARSSGGYTQYF. CDR3 nucleotide sequence: TGCAGTGCTAGGTCTAGCGGGGGGTATACGCAGTATTTT. The gene calls are TRBV20-1 and TRBJ2-3, with 11 bases matching TRBD2. CDR3 length: 13 amino acids. V shed 3 bases and J 7 bases; nucleotides not matched to a gene: 3. The germline gives CDR1 DFQATT, CDR2 SNEGSKA (reference sequence).

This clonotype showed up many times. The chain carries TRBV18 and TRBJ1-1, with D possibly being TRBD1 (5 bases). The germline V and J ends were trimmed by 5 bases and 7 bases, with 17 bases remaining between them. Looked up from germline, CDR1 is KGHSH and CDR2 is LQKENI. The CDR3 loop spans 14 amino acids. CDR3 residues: CASSSGDGGREAFF. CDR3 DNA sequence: TGTGCCAGCTCATCCGGGGACGGCGGACGTGAAGCTTTCTTT.

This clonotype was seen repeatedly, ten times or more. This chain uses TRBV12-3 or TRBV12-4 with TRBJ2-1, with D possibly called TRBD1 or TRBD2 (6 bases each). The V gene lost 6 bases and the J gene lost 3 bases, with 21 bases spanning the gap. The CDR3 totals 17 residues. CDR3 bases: TGTGCCAGCAGCCCTCTAGGGGGGAGGTGGGACTACAATGAGCAGTTCTTC. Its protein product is CASSPLGGRWDYNEQFF.

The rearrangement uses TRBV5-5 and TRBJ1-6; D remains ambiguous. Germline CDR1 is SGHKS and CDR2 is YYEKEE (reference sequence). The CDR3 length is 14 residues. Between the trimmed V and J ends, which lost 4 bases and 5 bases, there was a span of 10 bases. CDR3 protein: CASSPTVHNSPLHF. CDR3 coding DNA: TGTGCCAGCAGCCCCACGGTTCATAATTCACCCCTCCACTTT.

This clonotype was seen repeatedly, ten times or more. CDR3 protein: CASSSPGQGTDTQYF. The CDR3 DNA reads TGTGCCAGCAGTTCCCCCGGACAGGGGACAGATACGCAGTATTTT. The rearrangement links TRBV28 to TRBJ2-3; 9 bases fit TRBD1. This CDR3 contains 15 residues. Germline V gene lookup returns CDR1 MDHEN and CDR2 SYDVKM. V gave up 4 bases and J gave up 3 bases; unmatched junction bases: 5.

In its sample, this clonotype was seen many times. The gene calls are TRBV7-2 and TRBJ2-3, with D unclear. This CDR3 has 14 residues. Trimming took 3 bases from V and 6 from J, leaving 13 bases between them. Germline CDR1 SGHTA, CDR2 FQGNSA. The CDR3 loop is CASSFKAVWDTQYF. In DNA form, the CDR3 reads TGTGCCAGCAGCTTCAAAGCAGTCTGGGATACGCAGTATTTT.

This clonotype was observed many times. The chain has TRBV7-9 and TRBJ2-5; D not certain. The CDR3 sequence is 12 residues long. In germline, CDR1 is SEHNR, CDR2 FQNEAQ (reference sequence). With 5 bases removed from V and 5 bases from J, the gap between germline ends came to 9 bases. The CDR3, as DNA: TGTGCCAGCAGCCAGTCCCTGGAGACCCAGTACTTC. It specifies CASSQSLETQYF.